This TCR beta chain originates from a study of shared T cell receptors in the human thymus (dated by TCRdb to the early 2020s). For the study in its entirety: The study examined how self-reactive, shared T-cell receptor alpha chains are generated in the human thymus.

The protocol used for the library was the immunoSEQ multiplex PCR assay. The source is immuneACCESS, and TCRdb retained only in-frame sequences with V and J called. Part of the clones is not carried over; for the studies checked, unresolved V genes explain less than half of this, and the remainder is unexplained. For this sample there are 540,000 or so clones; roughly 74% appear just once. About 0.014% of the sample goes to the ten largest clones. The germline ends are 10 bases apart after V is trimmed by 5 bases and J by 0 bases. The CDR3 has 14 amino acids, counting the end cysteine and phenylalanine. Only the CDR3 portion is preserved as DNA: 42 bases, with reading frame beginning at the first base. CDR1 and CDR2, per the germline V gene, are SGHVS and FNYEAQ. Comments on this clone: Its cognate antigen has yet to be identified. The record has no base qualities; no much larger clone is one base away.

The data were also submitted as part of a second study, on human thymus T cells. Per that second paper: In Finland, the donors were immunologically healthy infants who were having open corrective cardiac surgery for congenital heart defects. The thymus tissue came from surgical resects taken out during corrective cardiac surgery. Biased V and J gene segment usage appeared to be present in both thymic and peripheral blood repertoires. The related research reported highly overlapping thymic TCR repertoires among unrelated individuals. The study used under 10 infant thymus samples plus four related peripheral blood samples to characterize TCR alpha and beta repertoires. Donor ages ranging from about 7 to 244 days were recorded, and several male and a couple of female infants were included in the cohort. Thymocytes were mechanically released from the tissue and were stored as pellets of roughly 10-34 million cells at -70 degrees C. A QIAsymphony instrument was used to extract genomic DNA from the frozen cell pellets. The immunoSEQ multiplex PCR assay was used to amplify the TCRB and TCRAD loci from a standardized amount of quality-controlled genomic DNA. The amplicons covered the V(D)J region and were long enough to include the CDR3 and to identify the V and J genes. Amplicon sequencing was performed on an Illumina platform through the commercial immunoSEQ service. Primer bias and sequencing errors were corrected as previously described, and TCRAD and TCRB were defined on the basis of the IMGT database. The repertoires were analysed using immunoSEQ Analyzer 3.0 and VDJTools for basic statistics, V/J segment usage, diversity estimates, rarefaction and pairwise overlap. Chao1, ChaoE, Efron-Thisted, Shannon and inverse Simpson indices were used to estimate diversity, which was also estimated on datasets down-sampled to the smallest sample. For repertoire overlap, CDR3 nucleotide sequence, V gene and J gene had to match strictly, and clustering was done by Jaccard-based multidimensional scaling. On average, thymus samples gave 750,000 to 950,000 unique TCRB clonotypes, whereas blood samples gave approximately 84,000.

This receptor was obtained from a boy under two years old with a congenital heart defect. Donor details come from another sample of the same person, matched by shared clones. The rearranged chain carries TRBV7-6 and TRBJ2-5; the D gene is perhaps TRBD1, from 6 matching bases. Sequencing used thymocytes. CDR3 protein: CASSGRQDQETQYF. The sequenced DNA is TGTGCCAGCAGCGGACGACAGGACCAAGAGACCCAGTACTTC.